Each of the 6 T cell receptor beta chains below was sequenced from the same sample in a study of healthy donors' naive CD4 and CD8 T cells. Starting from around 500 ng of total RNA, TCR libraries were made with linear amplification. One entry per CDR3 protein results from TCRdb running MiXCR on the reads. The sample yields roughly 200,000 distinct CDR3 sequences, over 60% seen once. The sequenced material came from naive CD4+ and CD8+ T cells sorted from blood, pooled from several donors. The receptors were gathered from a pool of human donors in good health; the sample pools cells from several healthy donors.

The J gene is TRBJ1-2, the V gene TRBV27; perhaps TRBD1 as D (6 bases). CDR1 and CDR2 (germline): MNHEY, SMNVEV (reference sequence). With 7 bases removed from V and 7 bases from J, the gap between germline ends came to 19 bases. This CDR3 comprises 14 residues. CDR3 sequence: CASTNRQERGGYTF. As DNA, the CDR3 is TGTGCCAGCACCAACAGACAGGAGAGGGGTGGCTACACCTTC.

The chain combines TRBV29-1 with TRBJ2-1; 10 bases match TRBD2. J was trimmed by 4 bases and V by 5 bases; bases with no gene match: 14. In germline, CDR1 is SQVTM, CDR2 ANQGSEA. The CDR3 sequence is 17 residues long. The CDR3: CSVKEGLATISYNEQFF. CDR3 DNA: TGCAGCGTTAAGGAGGGACTAGCGACGATTAGTTACAATGAGCAGTTCTTC.

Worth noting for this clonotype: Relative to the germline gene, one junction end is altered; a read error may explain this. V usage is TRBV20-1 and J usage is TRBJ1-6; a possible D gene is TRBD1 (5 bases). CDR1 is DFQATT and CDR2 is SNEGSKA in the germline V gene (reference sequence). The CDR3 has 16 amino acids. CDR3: CSARAGDGSNNSPLHF. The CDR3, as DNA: TGCAGTGCTAGAGCGGGGGACGGCTCCAATAATTCACCCCTCCACTTT.

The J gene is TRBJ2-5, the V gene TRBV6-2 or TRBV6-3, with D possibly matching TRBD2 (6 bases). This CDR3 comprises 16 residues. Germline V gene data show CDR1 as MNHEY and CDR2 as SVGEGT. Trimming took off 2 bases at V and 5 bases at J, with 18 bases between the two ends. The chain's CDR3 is CASSYRRGLPMETQYF. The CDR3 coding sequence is TGTGCCAGCAGTTACAGGCGGGGCCTACCCATGGAGACCCAGTACTTC.

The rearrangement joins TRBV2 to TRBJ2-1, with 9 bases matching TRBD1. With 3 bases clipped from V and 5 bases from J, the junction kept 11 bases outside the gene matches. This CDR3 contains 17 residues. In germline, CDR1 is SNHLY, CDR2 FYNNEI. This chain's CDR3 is CASSEWGTGFSHNEQFF. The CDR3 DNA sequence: TGTGCCAGCAGTGAGTGGGGGACAGGGTTTTCTCACAATGAGCAGTTCTTC.

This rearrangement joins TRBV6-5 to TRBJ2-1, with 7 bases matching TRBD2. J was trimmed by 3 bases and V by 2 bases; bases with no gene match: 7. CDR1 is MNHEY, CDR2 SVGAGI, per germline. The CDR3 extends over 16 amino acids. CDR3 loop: CASSYIGREFYNEQFF. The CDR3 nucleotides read TGTGCCAGCAGTTACATAGGGCGGGAGTTCTACAATGAGCAGTTCTTC.